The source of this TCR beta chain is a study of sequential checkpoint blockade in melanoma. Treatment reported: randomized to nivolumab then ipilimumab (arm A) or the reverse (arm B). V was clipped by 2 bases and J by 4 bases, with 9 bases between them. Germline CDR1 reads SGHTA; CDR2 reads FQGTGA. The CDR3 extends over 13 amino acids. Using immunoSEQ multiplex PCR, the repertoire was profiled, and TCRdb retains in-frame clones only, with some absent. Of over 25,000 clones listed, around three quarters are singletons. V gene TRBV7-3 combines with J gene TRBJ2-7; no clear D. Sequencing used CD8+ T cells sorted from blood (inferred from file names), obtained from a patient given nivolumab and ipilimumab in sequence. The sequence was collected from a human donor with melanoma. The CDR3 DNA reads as TGTGCCAGCAGCTTAGGCCCACCTTACGAGCAGTACTTC. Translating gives CASSLGPPYEQYF.